The rows below give T cell receptor beta chains drawn from one sample of a study of blood T cell repertoires in COVID-19. Produced via immunoSEQ multiplex PCR; TCRdb's table is partial and in-frame only. Of around 310,000 clones listed, 88% are singletons. The sample was peripheral blood. The receptors were sampled from a woman between 45 and 65 years old with active or convalescent COVID-19. CDR3s include the opening cysteine and the closing phenylalanine or tryptophan. Each record gives: J gene, D gene, V gene, clone size, CDR3 protein, CDR3 DNA. D genes are given only for firm matches. The listing skips clone size in some rows; elsewhere it reads once, few, many or a size class.

j_gene: TRBJ2-3
d_gene: TRBD2
v_gene: TRBV11-2
abundance: .
CDR3aa: CASRGLAGGWDTQYF
CDR3nt: TGTGCCAGCAGAGGGCTAGCGGGGGGCTGGGATACGCAGTATTTT

j_gene: TRBJ1-3
d_gene: TRBD1
v_gene: TRBV15
abundance: few
CDR3aa: CATSIDGQAGNTIYF
CDR3nt: TGTGCCACCAGCATCGACGGACAGGCTGGAAACACCATATATTTT

j_gene: TRBJ1-3
d_gene: .
v_gene: TRBV15
abundance: .
CDR3aa: CATSRDQGTGNTIYF
CDR3nt: TGTGCCACCAGCAGAGACCAGGGGACTGGAAACACCATATATTTT

j_gene: TRBJ1-1
d_gene: TRBD1
v_gene: TRBV7-2
abundance: .
CDR3aa: CASSLGDRGLGAFF
CDR3nt: TGTGCCAGCAGCTTAGGGGACAGGGGGCTGGGAGCTTTCTTT

j_gene: TRBJ1-4
d_gene: .
v_gene: TRBV4-2
abundance: .
CDR3aa: CASSQDSSTNEKLFF
CDR3nt: TGTGCCAGCAGCCAAGATTCATCAACTAATGAAAAACTGTTTTTT

j_gene: TRBJ2-2
d_gene: TRBD1
v_gene: TRBV11-3
abundance: .
CDR3aa: CASSLRDRPDTGELFF
CDR3nt: TGTGCCAGCAGCTTACGGGACAGGCCGGACACCGGGGAGCTGTTTTTT

j_gene: TRBJ1-4
d_gene: .
v_gene: TRBV18
abundance: .
CDR3aa: CASSPRGGVNEKLFF
CDR3nt: TGTGCCAGCTCACCCCGGGGAGGGGTTAATGAAAAACTGTTTTTT

j_gene: TRBJ2-7
d_gene: TRBD2
v_gene: TRBV2
abundance: .
CDR3aa: CASSPQRLAGAYEQYF
CDR3nt: TGTGCCAGCAGTCCGCAGAGACTAGCGGGGGCCTACGAGCAGTACTTC

j_gene: TRBJ1-2
d_gene: .
v_gene: TRBV3-1/TRBV3-2
abundance: .
CDR3aa: CASSARTQNYGYTF
CDR3nt: TGTGCCAGCAGCGCCCGGACTCAGAACTATGGCTACACCTTC

j_gene: TRBJ2-1
d_gene: TRBD2
v_gene: TRBV4-3
abundance: .
CDR3aa: CASSQEAQGLESYNEQFF
CDR3nt: TGCGCCAGCAGCCAAGAAGCCCAGGGACTAGAGTCCTACAATGAGCAGTTCTTC

j_gene: TRBJ2-1
d_gene: TRBD2
v_gene: TRBV6-6
abundance: few
CDR3aa: CASSRGLAGVNEQFF
CDR3nt: TGTGCCAGCAGTCGCGGACTAGCGGGAGTGAATGAGCAGTTCTTC

j_gene: TRBJ1-1
d_gene: .
v_gene: TRBV5-1
abundance: .
CDR3aa: CASSLRTAGNTEAFF
CDR3nt: TGCGCCAGCAGCTTGAGGACAGCGGGAAACACTGAAGCTTTCTTT

j_gene: TRBJ1-5
d_gene: TRBD1
v_gene: TRBV27
abundance: .
CDR3aa: CASSLGTGVNQPQHF
CDR3nt: TGTGCCAGCAGTTTAGGGACAGGGGTCAATCAGCCCCAGCATTTT

j_gene: TRBJ2-1
d_gene: TRBD2
v_gene: TRBV24-1
abundance: .
CDR3aa: CATSAAGGGGYNEQFF
CDR3nt: TGTGCCACCAGTGCTGCGGGGGGGGGAGGATACAATGAGCAGTTCTTC

j_gene: TRBJ2-3
d_gene: .
v_gene: TRBV20-1
abundance: once
CDR3aa: CSASRRGGTDTQYF
CDR3nt: TGCAGTGCTAGTCGCAGGGGGGGCACAGATACGCAGTATTTT

j_gene: TRBJ1-2
d_gene: .
v_gene: TRBV7-2
abundance: .
CDR3aa: CASSIQGLGGYTF
CDR3nt: TGTGCCAGCAGCATACAGGGTCTGGGTGGCTACACCTTC

j_gene: TRBJ1-1
d_gene: .
v_gene: TRBV7-9
abundance: .
CDR3aa: CASSPPRSLNTEAFF
CDR3nt: TGTGCCAGCAGCCCCCCCCGGTCTTTGAACACTGAAGCTTTCTTT

j_gene: TRBJ1-1
d_gene: .
v_gene: TRBV7-9
abundance: .
CDR3aa: CASSSEGLGNTEAFF
CDR3nt: TGTGCCAGCAGCTCCGAGGGACTGGGGAACACTGAAGCTTTCTTT

j_gene: TRBJ1-1
d_gene: .
v_gene: TRBV7-2
abundance: .
CDR3aa: CASSPGHGFYRNTEAFF
CDR3nt: TGTGCCAGCAGCCCGGGACACGGTTTCTATCGGAACACTGAAGCTTTCTTT

j_gene: TRBJ2-1
d_gene: .
v_gene: TRBV15
abundance: .
CDR3aa: CATSRDRGEQFF
CDR3nt: TGTGCCACCAGCAGAGATCGAGGAGAGCAGTTCTTC

j_gene: TRBJ2-7
d_gene: .
v_gene: TRBV30
abundance: .
CDR3aa: CAWSERSGGGQYF
CDR3nt: TGTGCCTGGAGTGAAAGGTCCGGAGGCGGGCAGTACTTC

j_gene: TRBJ2-5
d_gene: .
v_gene: TRBV5-4
abundance: .
CDR3aa: CASSLVATGLETQYF
CDR3nt: TGTGCCAGCAGCTTGGTTGCTACAGGGCTAGAGACCCAGTACTTC

j_gene: TRBJ2-7
d_gene: TRBD1
v_gene: TRBV9
abundance: .
CDR3aa: CASSYTGTGNRGEQYF
CDR3nt: TGTGCCAGCAGCTACACCGGGACAGGGAATCGTGGCGAGCAGTACTTC

j_gene: TRBJ1-1
d_gene: .
v_gene: TRBV5-1
abundance: .
CDR3aa: CASSVRAPAQDTEAFF
CDR3nt: TGCGCCAGCAGCGTCCGGGCCCCGGCACAGGACACTGAAGCTTTCTTT

j_gene: TRBJ1-2
d_gene: TRBD1
v_gene: TRBV2
abundance: .
CDR3aa: CASSGDRVYGYTF
CDR3nt: TGTGCCAGCAGTGGAGACAGGGTCTATGGCTACACCTTC

j_gene: TRBJ1-4
d_gene: .
v_gene: TRBV27
abundance: .
CDR3aa: CASSLKVLTGGLWEKLFF
CDR3nt: TGTGCCAGCAGTTTAAAGGTCTTAACGGGGGGGCTTTGGGAAAAACTGTTTTTT

j_gene: TRBJ2-5
d_gene: .
v_gene: TRBV6-5
abundance: few
CDR3aa: CASSSPQGWQETQYF
CDR3nt: TGTGCCAGCAGTTCCCCACAGGGCTGGCAAGAGACCCAGTACTTC

j_gene: TRBJ2-5
d_gene: .
v_gene: TRBV10-3
abundance: .
CDR3aa: CAISARQAQETQYF
CDR3nt: TGTGCCATCAGTGCCCGACAGGCCCAAGAGACCCAGTACTTC

j_gene: TRBJ2-2
d_gene: TRBD2
v_gene: TRBV19
abundance: once
CDR3aa: CASSASGLAGPTANTGELFF
CDR3nt: TGTGCCAGTAGTGCCAGCGGACTAGCGGGCCCAACCGCGAACACCGGGGAGCTGTTTTTT

j_gene: TRBJ1-5
d_gene: .
v_gene: TRBV30
abundance: .
CDR3aa: CAWSAQLGEPQHF
CDR3nt: TGTGCCTGGAGCGCTCAATTAGGGGAGCCCCAGCATTTT

j_gene: TRBJ2-1
d_gene: .
v_gene: TRBV7-2
abundance: .
CDR3aa: CASQTGWGSYNEQFF
CDR3nt: TGTGCCAGCCAGACAGGTTGGGGTTCCTACAATGAGCAGTTCTTC

j_gene: TRBJ1-6
d_gene: .
v_gene: TRBV6-5
abundance: .
CDR3aa: CASTNGFANSPLHF
CDR3nt: TGTGCCAGCACCAACGGGTTCGCTAATTCACCCCTCCACTTT